These 29 T cell receptor beta chains share one sample of origin, sequenced in a study of CD8 T cells in ankylosing spondylitis. Using its own MiXCR run on the 5' RACE reads, TCRdb lists one record per CDR3 protein. The profile shows around 250,000 distinct CDR3 sequences, about 10% of them singletons. Sequencing input: blood, either unsorted or a sorted T cell fraction (not recorded which). These receptors were obtained from a male donor with ankylosing spondylitis or in good health (not recorded which).

This clonotype was counted at least ten times. The chain carries TRBV10-1 and TRBJ2-2; D ambiguous. The CDR3 is 14 amino acids. The V gene's germline CDR1 is WNHNN and CDR2 SYGVQD (reference sequence). Trimming cost V 2 bases and J 3 bases, with 7 bases left between them. CDR3 protein: CASSERRDTGELFF. The CDR3 nucleotides read TGCGCCAGCAGTGAGAGACGGGACACCGGGGAGCTGTTTTTT.

This clonotype was seen many times. The chain links TRBV19 to TRBJ2-1; a weak D match, TRBD2 (6 bases). Trimming removed 0 bases from V and 5 bases from J, with 14 bases in between. The germline gives CDR1 LNHDA, CDR2 SQIVND (reference sequence). The CDR3 covers 16 residues. The CDR3 DNA sequence: TGTGCCAGTAGTATAGATTCGGGGGTCCTTGACAATGAGCAGTTCTTC. As protein: CASSIDSGVLDNEQFF.

V gene TRBV7-2 combines with J gene TRBJ1-3; D unclear. CDR3 length equals 14 residues. Germline V gene lookup returns CDR1 SGHTA and CDR2 FQGNSA. V lost 8 bases to trimming and J lost 2 bases, with 13 bases between them. CDR3 bases: TGTGCCAGCTCCTGGGCGTTAGCTGGAAACACCATATATTTT. Its translation: CASSWALAGNTIYF.

This clonotype was detected many times. J is TRBJ2-7 and V is TRBV12-3 or TRBV12-4; weak D call: TRBD1 (6 bases). V dropped 5 bases and J dropped 0 bases, with 14 bases sitting between them. The CDR3 loop spans 15 amino acids. The CDR3 bases are TGTGCCAGCAGTCCGACGACAGGATCCTCCTACGAGCAGTACTTC. Translated, it gives CASSPTTGSSYEQYF.

This clonotype was counted only a few times. This rearrangement joins TRBV5-1 to TRBJ2-3, with D perhaps TRBD1 (6 bases). V lost 0 bases to trimming and J lost 1 base, with 15 bases between them. The germline CDR1 and CDR2 sequences are SGHRS and YFSETQ. The CDR3 spans 17 residues. The CDR3 loop is CASSLARGGFGTDTQYF. The CDR3 bases are TGCGCCAGCAGCTTGGCCAGAGGGGGTTTCGGCACAGATACGCAGTATTTT.

The chain has TRBV2 and TRBJ2-7; no clear D. Per the germline V gene, CDR1 is SNHLY and CDR2 is FYNNEI. The CDR3 covers 11 residues. The V end lost 3 bases, the J end lost 6 bases, and 6 bases lay between the germline ends. The CDR3 nucleotides read TGTGCCAGCAGTGAGGGCTTCGAGCAGTACTTC. Its translation is CASSEGFEQYF. Combining the CDR3 with reference TRBV2 and TRBJ2-7 gives the whole variable domain EPEVTQTPSHQVTQMGQEVILRCVPISNHLYFYWYRQILGQKVEFLVSFYNNEISEKSEIFDDQFSVERPDGSNFTLKIRSTKLEDSAMYFCASSEGFEQYFGPGTRLTVT.

This clonotype has ten or more counts. V gene TRBV5-6 combines with J gene TRBJ2-3; 12 positions agree with TRBD1. The CDR3 extends over 18 amino acids. CDR1 is SGHDT and CDR2 is YYEEEE in the germline V gene. Losses at the gene ends were 4 bases for V and 4 bases for J; bases not matched to a gene: 13. The CDR3 loop is CASSVITTGQGAADTQYF. As DNA, the CDR3 is TGTGCCAGCAGCGTCATTACTACGGGACAGGGGGCCGCAGATACGCAGTATTTT.

This clonotype was detected ten times or more. This chain connects TRBV19 to TRBJ2-4; 14 positions match TRBD2. V lost 6 bases and J lost 10; bases outside the gene matches: 8. Germline CDR1 reads LNHDA; CDR2 reads SQIVND (reference sequence). The CDR3 loop spans 15 amino acids. For the CDR3, the DNA is TGTGCCAGTAGCGGGGGGACTAGCGGGAGATGGATTCAGTACTTC. As protein: CASSGGTSGRWIQYF.

Many counts were recorded for this clonotype. This sequence joins TRBV2 and TRBJ1-1; D is ambiguous. Trimming pared 3 bases from V and 10 bases from J, leaving 9 bases between. This CDR3 comprises 11 residues. Germline V lookup: CDR1 SNHLY, CDR2 FYNNEI. The DNA for the CDR3 is TGTGCCAGCAGTGAGGACCTAACAGCTTTCTTT. Encoded protein: CASSEDLTAFF.

J is TRBJ1-5 and V is TRBV27; TRBD1 might be the D (6 bases). Trimming left V 10 bases short and J 0 bases short, with 13 bases between. The CDR3 has 14 amino acids. The V gene's germline CDR1 is MNHEY and CDR2 SMNVEV (reference sequence). The DNA for the CDR3 is TGTGCCACTAAGACAGGTTATAGCAATCAGCCCCAGCATTTT. Protein product: CATKTGYSNQPQHF.

This clonotype was seen at least ten times. The CDR3 DNA reads as TGCAGTGCCCACGGGACTAGCGACTACAATGAGCAGTTCTTC. Protein: CSAHGTSDYNEQFF. V is TRBV20-1 and J is TRBJ2-1, with 10 bases fitting TRBD2. The CDR3 is 14 residues long. CDR1 is DFQATT, CDR2 SNEGSKA, per germline (reference sequence). Unmatched junction bases numbered 5, after V lost 6 bases and J lost 3 bases.

The chain links TRBV7-3 to TRBJ2-2; D ambiguous. The CDR3 spans 14 residues. V was cut by 4 bases and J by 3 bases, with 9 bases left in between. Germline V gene lookup returns CDR1 SGHTA and CDR2 FQGTGA. The CDR3 protein is CASSSNRDTGELFF. The DNA of the CDR3 is TGTGCCAGCAGCTCAAACCGGGACACCGGGGAGCTGTTTTTT.

This clonotype has only a few counts. A much larger clone sits a single nucleotide away, making a read error possible. V is TRBV6-4 and J is TRBJ2-1, with 11 bases lining up with TRBD2. After removal of 0 bases from V and 5 bases from J, the junction contained 0 bases not matched to a gene. This CDR3 contains 15 residues. Looked up from germline, CDR1 is MRHNA and CDR2 is SNTAGT. CDR3 region: CASSDSTSGNNEQFF. The CDR3 coding sequence is TGTGCCAGCAGTGACTCGACTAGCGGGAACAATGAGCAGTTCTTC.

The V gene is TRBV20-1, the J gene TRBJ2-1; D might be TRBD1 or TRBD2, each matching 5 bases. V was pared by 3 bases and J by 9 bases, with 18 bases between. CDR1 and CDR2 (germline): DFQATT, SNEGSKA (reference sequence). There are 14 residues in the CDR3. The CDR3 spells CSARMGPSFGEQFF. The CDR3 DNA follows: TGCAGTGCTAGGATGGGACCCTCCTTTGGTGAGCAGTTCTTC.

This clonotype was observed many times. The J gene is TRBJ2-7, the V gene TRBV6-1; 9 bases line up with TRBD2. The CDR3 sequence is 13 residues long. The germline gives CDR1 MNHNS, CDR2 SASEGT. V lost 5 bases, J lost 5 bases, and 4 bases stayed unmatched. CDR3 in amino acids: CASSRTSVHEQYF. DNA of the CDR3: TGTGCCAGCAGTCGGACTAGCGTCCACGAGCAGTACTTC.

This clonotype was found many times. The chain combines TRBV24-1 with TRBJ2-1, with a weak D call TRBD1 (6 bases). Germline CDR1 KGHDR, CDR2 SFDVKD. The CDR3 extends over 15 amino acids. Trimming took off 3 bases at V and 5 bases at J, with 13 bases between the two ends. The CDR3 here is CATSDRGNGDNEQFF. The CDR3, as DNA: TGTGCCACCAGTGATAGGGGGAACGGGGACAATGAGCAGTTCTTC.

This clonotype showed up many times. The V gene is TRBV4-2, the J gene TRBJ1-6; the match to TRBD1 covers 12 bases. V shed 5 bases, J shed 8 bases, and the junction held 7 bases outside the gene matches. From germline, CDR1 is LGHNA and CDR2 YNFKEQ. This CDR3 is built from 16 residues. CDR3 nucleotides: TGTGCCAGCAGCTCCTCCGGGACAGGGGGCGATTCACCCCTCCACTTT. This encodes CASSSSGTGGDSPLHF.

The chain employs TRBV20-1 and TRBJ1-2, with D possibly being TRBD1 (6 bases). Germline-derived CDR1 and CDR2 are DFQATT and SNEGSKA (reference sequence). CDR3 length: 13 amino acids. Trimming stripped 6 bases from V and 8 bases from J, with 19 bases between. The DNA for the CDR3 is TGCAGTGCAAGACAGGTGTCTGGAGTAGGCTACACCTTC. Translated: CSARQVSGVGYTF.

The V and J genes are TRBV20-1 and TRBJ2-5; TRBD2 matches 8 bases. This CDR3 has 12 residues. Trimming removed 6 bases from V and 3 bases from J; junction bases left unmatched: 3. The germline gives CDR1 DFQATT, CDR2 SNEGSKA (reference sequence). The CDR3 spells CSAETSEETQYF. CDR3 sequence (DNA): TGCAGTGCCGAGACTAGCGAAGAGACCCAGTACTTC.

This clonotype was counted between two and nine times. This sequence joins TRBV11-1 and TRBJ2-1; 11 bases match TRBD2. J gave up 7 bases and V 6 bases, and 17 bases lay outside the gene matches. This CDR3 spans 18 amino acids. From germline, CDR1 is SGHAT and CDR2 FQDESV (reference sequence). CDR3 in amino acids: CASSSLGSSGRKMNEQFF. The CDR3 DNA follows: TGTGCCAGCAGTTCACTTGGGTCTAGCGGGAGGAAAATGAATGAGCAGTTCTTC.

This clonotype was seen many times. The rearrangement joins TRBV29-1 to TRBJ1-3; D is uncertain. Trimming cost V 7 bases and J 9 bases, with 13 bases left between them. The CDR3 runs 11 residues. CDR1 is SQVTM, CDR2 ANQGSEA, per germline. Here the CDR3 reads CSALTSGTIYF. The CDR3 DNA sequence: TGCAGCGCCCTGACCTCGGGCACCATATATTTT.

The chain couples TRBV3-1 to TRBJ1-2; D is unclear. The V gene's germline CDR1 is LGHDT and CDR2 YNNKEL (reference sequence). The V end was cut by 0 bases, the J end by 10 bases, with 15 bases between. The CDR3 is 14 residues long. CDR3 coding DNA: TGTGCCAGCAGCCAAGATCACCGGGGAAGAGTCTACACCTTC. Its translation is CASSQDHRGRVYTF.

This clonotype was picked up many times. This sequence joins TRBV6-1 and TRBJ1-1; 7 positions match TRBD1. The J segment lost 2 bases and the V segment lost 7 bases, leaving 7 bases of the junction unmatched. This CDR3 contains 14 residues. Germline V lookup: CDR1 MNHNS, CDR2 SASEGT. The CDR3 DNA sequence: TGTGCCAGCAAGGAAGGGACAGTAAACACTGAAGCTTTCTTT. Amino acid sequence: CASKEGTVNTEAFF.

This clonotype was counted at least ten times. The V and J genes are TRBV28 and TRBJ2-7, with D perhaps TRBD1 (6 bases). V was cut by 6 bases and J by 3 bases, with 18 bases left in between. CDR1 MDHEN and CDR2 SYDVKM come from the germline V gene. CDR3 length: 15 residues. The CDR3 is CASRFGTNPHYEQYF. As DNA, the CDR3 is TGTGCCAGCAGATTCGGGACAAACCCCCACTACGAGCAGTACTTC. The variable domain in full, completed from reference TRBV28 and TRBJ2-7, reads DVKVTQSSRYLVKRTGEKVFLECVQDMDHENMFWYRQDPGLGLRLIYFSYDVKMKEKGDIPEGYSVSREKKERFSLILESASTNQTSMYLCASRFGTNPHYEQYFGPGTRLTVT.

This clonotype was seen ten or more times. The genes are TRBV5-1 and TRBJ1-1; 9 bases align to TRBD1. Germline CDR1 and CDR2: SGHRS and YFSETQ. The junction had 7 bases not matched to a gene; V was cut back by 3 bases and J by 4 bases. The CDR3 totals 15 residues. Here the CDR3 reads CASSSNRGPGTEAFF. The CDR3 DNA sequence: TGCGCCAGCAGCTCAAACAGGGGGCCTGGCACTGAAGCTTTCTTT.

This clonotype occurred many times. The chain joins TRBV12-3 or TRBV12-4 to TRBJ2-1; the match to TRBD2 covers 7 bases. This CDR3 has 15 amino acids. Trimming at V came to 5 bases and at J to 5 bases, leaving 9 bases not matched to a gene. CDR3 in DNA: TGTGCCAGCAGTCCCCCCGCACGGGGGGACAATGAGCAGTTCTTC. Translated: CASSPPARGDNEQFF.

Notes on this clonotype: This may stem from a read error, because a much larger clone lies one nucleotide away. As the CDR3 is not closed by the conserved phenylalanine or tryptophan, this likely results from a read error. No DNA is shown, since the ends of the CDR3 on it are uncertain; the CDR3 is the one TCRdb lists. The chain links TRBV6-6 to TRBJ2-7. Germline CDR1 reads MNHNY; CDR2 reads SVGAGI (reference sequence). The CDR3 spans 11 amino acids, including both terminal residues. The CDR3 loop reads CASSPDNVMRL.

This clonotype was picked up many times. V and J are TRBV6-5 and TRBJ2-6, with D hard to call. Germline values: CDR1 MNHEY, CDR2 SVGAGI. Trimming stripped 0 bases from V and 0 bases from J, with 3 bases between. This CDR3 region has 15 residues. The CDR3 protein is CASSYSASGANVLTF. For the CDR3, the DNA is TGTGCCAGCAGTTACTCGGCCTCTGGGGCCAACGTCCTGACTTTC.

This clonotype was counted ten times or more. The chain couples TRBV20-1 to TRBJ2-7; D gene unclear. Germline lookup yields CDR1 DFQATT and CDR2 SNEGSKA (reference sequence). This CDR3 spans 13 amino acids. Trimming cost V 5 bases and J 1 base, with 12 bases left between them. The chain's CDR3 is CSAPGPGSYEQYF. The CDR3, as DNA: TGCAGTGCTCCTGGGCCAGGTTCCTACGAGCAGTACTTC.